The rows below give T cell receptor beta chains drawn from one sample of a study of CD8+CD57+ T cells in acquired aplastic anemia. A single record per CDR3 protein comes from TCRdb applying MiXCR to the reads. This table holds hundreds of thousands of distinct CDR3 sequences, 55% to 75% found once. Material: sorted CD4+, CD8+, or CD8+CD57+ T cells (not recorded which) from PBMCs. The receptors derive from a human donor in good health, serving as a control. Both conserved end residues are part of each CDR3. The D gene is left open where the match is weak. Expanded clones get a size class; other rows say once, few or many, or leave the size out.

DNA	CDR3	size	V	D	J
TGTGCCAGCAGTCCGAGTCCGTCAGGGGATCACCCCCAGCACTTC	CASSPSPSGDHPQHF	once	TRBV2	NA	TRBJ2-7
TGTGCCAGCAGCGCCCCGTCCGGAAACACCATATATTACTTT	CASSAPSGNTIYYF	NA	TRBV9	NA	TRBJ1-6
TGCAGTGCTAGAAGTTTGGCGGATACGCAGCAGTTCTTC	CSARSLADTQQFF	NA	TRBV20-1	NA	TRBJ2-1
TGTGCCAGCAGCGTAGGGCAGGGAGCTAACTATGGCTACACCTTC	CASSVGQGANYGYTF	NA	TRBV9	NA	TRBJ1-2
TGCGCCAGCAGCTTGGGCAGGCCCTCGACAGATACGCAGTATTTT	CASSLGRPSTDTQYF	once	TRBV11-3	NA	TRBJ2-3
TGTGCCAGCAGCCACGGCGGTAGCGGCTTCACCTACGAGCAGTTCTTC	CASSHGGSGFTYEQFF	NA	TRBV4-2	NA	TRBJ2-1
TGTGCCAGCAGTGCCCTAGCGGGAGCGGGTACTAAAGCTTTCTTT	CASSALAGAGTKAFF	NA	TRBV25-1	NA	TRBJ1-1
TGTGCCAGCAGTGAACGGGGCGGGGGGATAGAGACCCAGTACTTC	CASSERGGGIETQYF	few	TRBV25-1	TRBD2	TRBJ2-5
TGCGCCAGCAGTCGGGACAGGGTAGGCACTGAAGCTTTCTTT	CASSRDRVGTEAFF	NA	TRBV10-2	TRBD1	TRBJ1-1
TGTGCCAGCTCACCTCCGGGACAGGGTGCTTTCTACGAGCAGTACTTC	CASSPPGQGAFYEQYF	NA	TRBV18	TRBD1	TRBJ2-7
TGCGCCAGCAGCTTGAACAGGGTATCTGGCTACACCTTC	CASSLNRVSGYTF	NA	TRBV5-1	NA	TRBJ1-2
TGTGCCAGTAGTAATTCCGGACAAGGCACCGGGGAGCTGTTTTTT	CASSNSGQGTGELFF	NA	TRBV19	NA	TRBJ2-2
TGTGCCAGCAGCTTGGGTAGCGGGGGGAATACAGATACGTTCTTT	CASSLGSGGNTDTFF	NA	TRBV7-3	NA	TRBJ1-1
TGTGCCAGCAGCCGAACAAGGGAAACCGCTCAGCCCCAGCATTTT	CASSRTRETAQPQHF	NA	TRBV11-3	NA	TRBJ1-5
TGTGCCAGCCGAAAGGACGGGGAAGGCACTGAAGCTTTCTTT	CASRKDGEGTEAFF	few	TRBV19	NA	TRBJ1-1
TGTGCCAGCAGCCTGGGGGGACCGTATGGCTACACCTTC	CASSLGGPYGYTF	many	TRBV7-3	NA	TRBJ1-2
TGTGCCAGCAGCCTGGGGGGCGCAAATGGGCAGTTCTTC	CASSLGGANGQFF	NA	TRBV9	NA	TRBJ2-1
TGTGCTAGTGGCTGGGAGGGACAGGGGGCCTCATCATCCTACGAGCAGTACTTC	CASGWEGQGASSSYEQYF	many	TRBV12-5	TRBD1	TRBJ2-7
TGTGCCAGCGGAGCTTCCGCGTCAGGAGAGACCCAGTACTTC	CASGASASGETQYF	NA	TRBV2	NA	TRBJ2-5
TGTGCCAGCAGCTTTATTACGGGGGCGGACACCATATATTTT	CASSFITGADTIYF	NA	TRBV18	NA	TRBJ1-3
TGTGCTAGTGGTATGGACACGAACACCGGGGAGCTGTTTTTT	CASGMDTNTGELFF	NA	TRBV12-5	NA	TRBJ2-2
TGTGCCAGCACCCCCGGTCAGGGACAGCTCTATGGCTACACCTTC	CASTPGQGQLYGYTF	many	TRBV12-3/TRBV12-4	TRBD1	TRBJ1-2
TGTGCCAGCAGATTATCGTTTGAGGGGGCGACGGGGGACCAGTACTTC	CASRLSFEGATGDQYF	few	TRBV27	NA	TRBJ2-5
TGCAGTGCTAGAACTCCCCTCGTGGCAGGGGCCCATCAGCCCCAGCATTTT	CSARTPLVAGAHQPQHF	many	TRBV20-1	NA	TRBJ1-5
TGTGCCAGCAGCGTCTCACAGTTCTTGCACCCCCCGCTCTTT	CASSVSQFLHPPLF	NA	TRBV7-2	NA	TRBJ1-5
TGTGCCTGGAGCCCCTACATATCACCTGGGGAGACCCAGTACTTC	CAWSPYISPGETQYF	few	TRBV30	NA	TRBJ2-5
TGTGCCACCAGCAGATCTGCTAGCGGGCCACAAGAGACCCAGTACTTC	CATSRSASGPQETQYF	NA	TRBV15	TRBD2	TRBJ2-5
TGTGCCGTCTTATCCCTCGACCCCTATGAGCAGTTCTTC	CAVLSLDPYEQFF	NA	TRBV19	NA	TRBJ2-1
TGTGCCATCGCCCCGGGGAGGACTGAAGCTTTCTTT	CAIAPGRTEAFF	NA	TRBV10-3	NA	TRBJ1-1
TGTGCCAGCAGCCCAGCAAGGGGGGGCTATGGCAAGACCTTC	CASSPARGGYGKTF	NA	TRBV7-2	NA	TRBJ1-2
TGTGCCAGTAGTCCTTATGCAAGCGGGGGAACCTACGAGCAGTACTTC	CASSPYASGGTYEQYF	many	TRBV19	TRBD2	TRBJ2-7
TGCAGTGCTAGAGTGGGGACAGGGCGCTACGAGCAGTACTTC	CSARVGTGRYEQYF	NA	TRBV20-1	TRBD1	TRBJ2-7
TGTGCCAGCAGAAGGGGGGGGGGTGAAGCTTTCTTT	CASRRGGGEAFF	few	TRBV2	NA	TRBJ1-1
TGCGCCAGCAGCCTCGGAGAGAAAGCTGTCACTGAAGCTTTCTTT	CASSLGEKAVTEAFF	NA	TRBV5-1	NA	TRBJ1-1
TGTGCCAGCAGCGTGACGAGCTCCTACAATGAGCAGTTCTTC	CASSVTSSYNEQFF	NA	TRBV9	NA	TRBJ2-1
TGTGCCAGCAGCGTAACAGGGAACAATCAGCCCGATTTCTTT	CASSVTGNNQPDFF	NA	TRBV9	NA	TRBJ1-1
TGTGCCTTCACGGTTGGGGAAGACTATGGCTACACCTTC	CAFTVGEDYGYTF	many	TRBV6-1	NA	TRBJ1-2
TGCAGTGCTAGGGCGGACAGGTTCGATGAGCAGTTCTTC	CSARADRFDEQFF	NA	TRBV20-1	TRBD1	TRBJ2-1
TGTGCCAGCAACGAGGGACACCCGAACACTGAAGCTTTCTTT	CASNEGHPNTEAFF	many	TRBV6-2/TRBV6-3	NA	TRBJ1-1
TGCGCCAGCAGCTTGGGGGGCCCCGGGAGGTTACTGAGCTCCTACAATGAGCAGTTCTTC	CASSLGGPGRLLSSYNEQFF	NA	TRBV5-1	TRBD2	TRBJ2-1
TGTGCCAGCAGAGCATCGTCCGGGGTGGGGGGCAATCAGCCCCAGCATTTT	CASRASSGVGGNQPQHF	few	TRBV6-2/TRBV6-3	NA	TRBJ1-5
TGTGCCAGTACCTCTACAGGGAATGGCTACACCTTC	CASTSTGNGYTF	NA	TRBV19	NA	TRBJ1-2
TGTGCCAGCAGCTCTGCTAGCGATGGGGGCCGGGAGCTGTTTTTT	CASSSASDGGRELFF	NA	TRBV13	NA	TRBJ2-2
TGTGCCAGCAGTTTTGGGACGGGGTCCGCCGAGACCCAGTACTTC	CASSFGTGSAETQYF	many	TRBV12-3/TRBV12-4	NA	TRBJ2-5
TGTGCCAGCAGTTTATCTCAATGGGTCTCCTACGAGCAGTACTTC	CASSLSQWVSYEQYF	many	TRBV12-3/TRBV12-4	NA	TRBJ2-7
TGCGCCAGCAGCTTGTTGTTCGGGGACAATTCACCCCTCCACTTT	CASSLLFGDNSPLHF	many	TRBV5-1	NA	TRBJ1-6
TGTGCCAGCAGCCCGCGACTAGCGGGGGATTGGGTCTTC	CASSPRLAGDWVF	NA	TRBV7-3	TRBD2	TRBJ2-1